The entry that follows covers one TCR beta chain sequence. Its antigen is currently unknown. Specified treatment: oral pan-JAK inhibitor, 5-10 mg twice daily. Lesional scalp punch biopsies and peripheral blood were collected from alopecia areata patients. These data belong to a study of CD8+ T cells in alopecia areata. In the study overall: Among treated patients, oral tofacitinib was administered at 5 to 10 mg twice daily. Study-level findings and limits: Sequencing of scalp tissue also captures the resident alphabeta T cells of normal skin. There was only one nonresponder, so it was unclear how baseline CD8+ expansion relates to response.

It was cDNA, reverse transcribed from extracted RNA, that served as the sequencing template. Clones were sequenced by immunoSEQ multiplex PCR, and TCRdb holds only the in-frame ones, with some missing. The sample yields about 150,000 clones, roughly 65% seen once. V lost 2 bases to trimming and J lost 7 bases, with 18 bases between them. This CDR3 is built from 15 residues. Per the germline V gene, CDR1 is GTSNPN and CDR2 is SVGIG (reference sequence). The sequences come from CD4+ T cells sorted from blood, collected at week 4, from a patient treated with tofacitinib. The chain employs TRBV30 and TRBJ1-5; possibly TRBD1 for D (6 bases). This clonotype was sampled from a human donor with alopecia areata. This CDR3 reads CAWSSFGGAGQPQHF. In DNA, the CDR3 is TGTGCCTGGAGTAGTTTCGGGGGGGCCGGCCAGCCCCAGCATTTT.